A selection of T cell receptor beta chains follows, all from one sample in a study of identical twins. TCRdb processed the 5' RACE reads anew with MiXCR; each CDR3 protein has one entry. Of a few hundred thousand distinct CDR3 sequences listed, around an eighth are singletons. These data were also filed under a second study, of yellow fever vaccine responses in identical twins.

Sample: CD8+ T cells sorted from blood. The origin of the receptors is a woman under 30 in good health. The CDR3 runs from the conserved cysteine through the conserved F or W. The order of the fields is V gene, CDR3 protein.

V gene: TRBV3-1
CDR3 protein: CASSRRGGTATYQETQYF

V gene: TRBV24-1
CDR3 protein: CATSGERGDEQFF

V gene: TRBV6-1
CDR3 protein: CASSREGNYNEQFF

V gene: TRBV28
CDR3 protein: CASSTGQNTGELFF

V gene: TRBV12-3/TRBV12-4
CDR3 protein: CASTSGVTKNIQYF

V gene: TRBV7-6
CDR3 protein: CASSLKREVNTGELFF

V gene: TRBV28
CDR3 protein: CASSYVTSGHDNTYEQYF

V gene: TRBV20-1
CDR3 protein: CSARATSGRARAYEQYF

V gene: TRBV28
CDR3 protein: CASGDPSGSNYNEQFF

V gene: TRBV5-1
CDR3 protein: CASSLKASPAGELFF

V gene: TRBV3-1
CDR3 protein: CASSQYRAPFNNEQFF

V gene: TRBV20-1
CDR3 protein: CSASYGGAGYNEQFF

V gene: TRBV6-4
CDR3 protein: CASSASSNNEQFF

V gene: TRBV10-3
CDR3 protein: CAIRYGPGEPQHF

V gene: TRBV12-3/TRBV12-4
CDR3 protein: CASRSGYSTDTQYF

V gene: TRBV4-2
CDR3 protein: CASSQGSAPGDEQFF

V gene: TRBV9
CDR3 protein: CASSVSSGELFF

V gene: TRBV10-3
CDR3 protein: CAIGAEPNTGELFF

V gene: TRBV5-1
CDR3 protein: CASSSGFFQSLDTQYF